The clone carrying this T cell receptor beta chain has more than one count but fewer than ten. The data were taken from a study of early T cells in non-severe SARS-CoV-2 infection. TCRdb ran MiXCR on the 5' RACE reads and lists one entry per CDR3 protein. The sample carries roughly 40,000 distinct CDR3 sequences, 5% to 7% recorded once. The V end lost 3 bases, the J end lost 8 bases, and 10 bases lay between the germline ends. The CDR3 extends over 13 amino acids. This chain connects TRBV12-3 or TRBV12-4 to TRBJ2-2; no clear D. The TCR originated in an adult who was a healthcare worker with PCR-confirmed SARS-CoV-2 infection or an uninfected control (not recorded which). Sample: whole blood. The CDR3 DNA is TGTGCCAGCAGTTTTACGGCACAGGGGGAGCTGTTTTTT. It codes for CASSFTAQGELFF.